The clone carrying this TCR beta chain was observed once. Its antigen is not known. The CDR3 is 15 amino acids. Germline-derived CDR1 and CDR2 are SGHKS and YYEKEE (reference sequence). V shed 0 bases and J 1 base; nucleotides not matched to a gene: 0. MiXCR, applied by TCRdb to the multiplex PCR reads, yields one record per CDR3 protein. Seen here are under 70,000 distinct CDR3 sequences, less than 50% observed once, and the top ten hold over 7.5%. This entry comes from a study of breast tumors, draining lymph nodes, adjacent tissues. Study findings and constraints: The data were judged consistent with most tumor T cells coming from lymph node and expanding in tumor. Luminal-like breast cancer showed significantly higher tumor–nontumor repertoire similarity than basal-like.

This chain uses TRBV5-5 with TRBJ2-4, with TRBD1 matching 8 bases. The clonotype originates from a female donor with breast cancer. Some clones in this sample may be carry-over from other donors' samples. Sequenced input: breast tumor tissue. The CDR3 DNA is TGTGCCAGCAGCTTGGGACAGGGGGCCAAAAACATTCAGTACTTC. Protein product: CASSLGQGAKNIQYF.